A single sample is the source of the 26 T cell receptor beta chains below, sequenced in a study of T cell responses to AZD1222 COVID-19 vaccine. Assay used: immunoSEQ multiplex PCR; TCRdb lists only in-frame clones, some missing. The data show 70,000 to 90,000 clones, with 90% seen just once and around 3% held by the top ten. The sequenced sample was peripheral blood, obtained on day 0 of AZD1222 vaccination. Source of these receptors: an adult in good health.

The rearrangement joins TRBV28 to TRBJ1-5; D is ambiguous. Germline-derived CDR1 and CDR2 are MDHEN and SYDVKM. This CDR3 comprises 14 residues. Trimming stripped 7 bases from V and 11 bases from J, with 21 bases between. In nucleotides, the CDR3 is TGTGCCAGCACCCTCGACGACCGGTTCTTGGCCCAGCATTTT. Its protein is CASTLDDRFLAQHF.

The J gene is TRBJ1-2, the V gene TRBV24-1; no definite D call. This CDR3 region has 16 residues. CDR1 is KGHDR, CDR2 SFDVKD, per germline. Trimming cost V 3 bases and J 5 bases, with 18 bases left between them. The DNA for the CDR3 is TGTGCCACCAGTGATCCCACTCTGGCGGGAGAATATGGCTACACCTTC. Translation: CATSDPTLAGEYGYTF.

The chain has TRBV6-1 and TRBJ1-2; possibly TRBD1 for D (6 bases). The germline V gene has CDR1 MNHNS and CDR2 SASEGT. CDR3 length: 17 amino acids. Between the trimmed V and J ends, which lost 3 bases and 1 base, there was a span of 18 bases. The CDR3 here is CASSEVFPDRRNYGYTF. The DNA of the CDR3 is TGTGCCAGCAGTGAGGTTTTTCCTGACAGGCGTAACTATGGCTACACCTTC.

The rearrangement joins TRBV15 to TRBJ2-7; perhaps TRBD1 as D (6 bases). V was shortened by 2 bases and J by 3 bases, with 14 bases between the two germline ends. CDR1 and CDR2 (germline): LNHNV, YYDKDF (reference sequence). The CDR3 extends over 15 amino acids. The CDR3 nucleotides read TGTGCCACCAGCAGACAGGGGCTAGAAAGCTACGAGCAGTACTTC. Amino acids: CATSRQGLESYEQYF.

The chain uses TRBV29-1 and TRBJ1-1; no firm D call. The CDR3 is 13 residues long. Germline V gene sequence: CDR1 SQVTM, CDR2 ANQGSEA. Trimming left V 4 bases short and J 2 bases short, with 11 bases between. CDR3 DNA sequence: TGCAGCGTTGCCCTACTTGGAAACACTGAAGCTTTCTTT. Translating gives CSVALLGNTEAFF.

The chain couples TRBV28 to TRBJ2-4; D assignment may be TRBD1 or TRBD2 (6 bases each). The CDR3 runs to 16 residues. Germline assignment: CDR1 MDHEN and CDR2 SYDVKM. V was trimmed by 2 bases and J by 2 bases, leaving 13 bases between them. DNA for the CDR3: TGTGCCAGCAGTTTAGGGGGGCCGGACACCAAAAACATTCAGTACTTC. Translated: CASSLGGPDTKNIQYF. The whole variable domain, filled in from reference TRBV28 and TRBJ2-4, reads DVKVTQSSRYLVKRTGEKVFLECVQDMDHENMFWYRQDPGLGLRLIYFSYDVKMKEKGDIPEGYSVSREKKERFSLILESASTNQTSMYLCASSLGGPDTKNIQYFGAGTRLSVL.

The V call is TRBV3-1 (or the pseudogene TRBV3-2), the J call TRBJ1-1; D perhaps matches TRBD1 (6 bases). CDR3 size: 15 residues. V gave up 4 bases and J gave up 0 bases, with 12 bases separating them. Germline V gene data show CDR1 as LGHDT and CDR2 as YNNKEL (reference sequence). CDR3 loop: CASSPQGGMNTEAFF. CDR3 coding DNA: TGTGCCAGCAGCCCCCAAGGGGGGATGAACACTGAAGCTTTCTTT.

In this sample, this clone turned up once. DNA for the CDR3: TGTGCCAGCAGTCCCCAGGGGACAGGTCGGGGCCACAATGAGCAGTTCTTC. This sequence encodes CASSPQGTGRGHNEQFF. The chain combines TRBV6-6 with TRBJ2-1, with TRBD1 identical over 8 bases. V dropped 5 bases and J dropped 5; count of bases not matched to a gene: 14. Germline lookup yields CDR1 MNHNY and CDR2 SVGAGI (reference sequence). This CDR3 spans 17 amino acids.

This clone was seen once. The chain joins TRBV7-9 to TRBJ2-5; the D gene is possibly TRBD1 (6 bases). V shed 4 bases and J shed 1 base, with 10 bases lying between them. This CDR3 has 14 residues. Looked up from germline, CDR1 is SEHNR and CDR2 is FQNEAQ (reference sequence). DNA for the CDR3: TGTGCCAGCAGCTCATGGGACACCCAAGAGACCCAGTACTTC. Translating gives CASSSWDTQETQYF. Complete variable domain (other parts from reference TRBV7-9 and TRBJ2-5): DTGVSQNPRHKITKRGQNVTFRCDPISEHNRLYWYRQTLGQGPEFLTYFQNEAQLEKSRLLSDRFSAERPKGSFSTLEIQRTEQGDSAMYLCASSSWDTQETQYFGPGTRLLVL.

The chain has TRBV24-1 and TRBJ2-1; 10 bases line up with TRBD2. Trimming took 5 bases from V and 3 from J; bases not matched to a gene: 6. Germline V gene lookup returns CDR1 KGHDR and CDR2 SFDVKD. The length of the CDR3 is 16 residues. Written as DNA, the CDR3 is TGTGCCACCAGTGGTAATCTAGCGGGAGACTACAATGAGCAGTTCTTC. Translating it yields CATSGNLAGDYNEQFF.

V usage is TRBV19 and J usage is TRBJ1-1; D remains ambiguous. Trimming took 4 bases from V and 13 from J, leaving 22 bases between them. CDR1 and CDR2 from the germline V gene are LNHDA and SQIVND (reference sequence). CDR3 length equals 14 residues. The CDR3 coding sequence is TGTGCCAGTAGTACCAACACCGGGGTACCCGACGTTTTCTTT. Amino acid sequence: CASSTNTGVPDVFF.

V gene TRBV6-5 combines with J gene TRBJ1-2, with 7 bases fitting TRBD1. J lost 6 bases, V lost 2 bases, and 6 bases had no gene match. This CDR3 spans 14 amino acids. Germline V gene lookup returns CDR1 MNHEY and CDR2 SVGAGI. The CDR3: CASSYRTGGDGYTF. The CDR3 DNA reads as TGTGCCAGCAGTTACAGGACAGGAGGGGATGGCTACACCTTC.

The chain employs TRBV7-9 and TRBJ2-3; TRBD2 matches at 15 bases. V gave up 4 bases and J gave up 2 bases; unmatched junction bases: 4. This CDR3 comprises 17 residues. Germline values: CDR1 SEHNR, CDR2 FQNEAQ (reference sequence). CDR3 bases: TGTGCCAGCAGCTCAGGACTAGCGGGGGGGCCCACAGATACGCAGTATTTT. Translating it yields CASSSGLAGGPTDTQYF.

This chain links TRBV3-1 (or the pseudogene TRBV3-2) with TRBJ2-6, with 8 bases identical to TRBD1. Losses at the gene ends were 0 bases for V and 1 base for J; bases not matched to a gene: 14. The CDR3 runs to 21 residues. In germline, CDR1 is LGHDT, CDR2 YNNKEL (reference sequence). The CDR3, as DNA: TGTGCCAGCAGCCAAGACGGAAGCCGGACAGGGCCCTCATCTGGGGCCAACGTCCTGACTTTC. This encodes CASSQDGSRTGPSSGANVLTF.

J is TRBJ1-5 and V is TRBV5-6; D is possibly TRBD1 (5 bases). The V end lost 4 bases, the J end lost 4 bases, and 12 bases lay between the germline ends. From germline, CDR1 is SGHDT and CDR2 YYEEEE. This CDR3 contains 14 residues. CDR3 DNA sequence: TGTGCCAGCAGCCAAGGTGGGGGGAATCAGCCCCAGCATTTT. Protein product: CASSQGGGNQPQHF.

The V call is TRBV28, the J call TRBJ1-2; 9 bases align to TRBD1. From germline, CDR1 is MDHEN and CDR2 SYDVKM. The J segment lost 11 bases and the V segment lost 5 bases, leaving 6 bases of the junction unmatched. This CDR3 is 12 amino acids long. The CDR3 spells CASSQTGQGYTF. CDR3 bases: TGTGCCAGCAGTCAAACGGGACAGGGTTACACCTTC.

The CDR3 reads CASSLTGKFIDEQYF. The CDR3 region has the DNA TGTGCCAGCAGCTTGACAGGGAAATTTATCGACGAGCAGTACTTC. The chain recombines TRBV7-9 with TRBJ2-7; 7 nucleotides align to TRBD1. V shed 3 bases and J 5 bases; nucleotides not matched to a gene: 10. CDR1 and CDR2 (germline): SEHNR, FQNEAQ (reference sequence). CDR3 length: 15 amino acids.

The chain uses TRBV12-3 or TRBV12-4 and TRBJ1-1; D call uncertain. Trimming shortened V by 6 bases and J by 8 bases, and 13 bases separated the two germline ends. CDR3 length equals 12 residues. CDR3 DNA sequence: TGTGCCAGCAGACAACAAGGGAGAGAAGCTTTCTTT. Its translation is CASRQQGREAFF.

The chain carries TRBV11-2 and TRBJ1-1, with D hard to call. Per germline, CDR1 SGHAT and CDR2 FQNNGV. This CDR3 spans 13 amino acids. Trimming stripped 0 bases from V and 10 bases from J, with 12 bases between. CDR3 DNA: TGTGCCAGCAGCTTAGATATGGGATCAGGAGCTTTCTTT. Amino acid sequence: CASSLDMGSGAFF. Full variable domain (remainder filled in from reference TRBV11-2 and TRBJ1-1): EAGVAQSPRYKIIEKRQSVAFWCNPISGHATLYWYQQILGQGPKLLIQFQNNGVVDDSQLPKDRFSAERLKGVDSTLKIQPAKLEDSAVYLCASSLDMGSGAFFGQGTRLTVV.

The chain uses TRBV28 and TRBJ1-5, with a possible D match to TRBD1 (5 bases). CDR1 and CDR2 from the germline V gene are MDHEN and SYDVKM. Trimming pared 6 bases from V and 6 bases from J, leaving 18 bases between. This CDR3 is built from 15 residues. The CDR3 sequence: CASRPRLGGSQPQHF. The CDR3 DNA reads TGTGCCAGCAGACCAAGGCTGGGGGGATCTCAGCCCCAGCATTTT.

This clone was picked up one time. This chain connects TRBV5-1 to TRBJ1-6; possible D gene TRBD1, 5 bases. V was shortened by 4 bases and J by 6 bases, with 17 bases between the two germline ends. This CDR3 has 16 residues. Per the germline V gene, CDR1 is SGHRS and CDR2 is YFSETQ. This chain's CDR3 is CASSATDRTSNSPLHF. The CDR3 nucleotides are TGCGCCAGCAGCGCAACCGACAGAACTTCTAATTCACCCCTCCACTTT.

The CDR3 DNA reads as TGCAGTGCTAGTAGGGGACAGGGCTGGGGCGAGCAGTACTTC. Amino acid sequence: CSASRGQGWGEQYF. This chain joins TRBV20-1 and TRBJ2-7; the match to TRBD1 covers 9 bases. The CDR3 is 14 residues long. V lost 3 bases to trimming and J lost 6 bases; unmatched junction nucleotides: 9. From germline, CDR1 is DFQATT and CDR2 SNEGSKA (reference sequence).

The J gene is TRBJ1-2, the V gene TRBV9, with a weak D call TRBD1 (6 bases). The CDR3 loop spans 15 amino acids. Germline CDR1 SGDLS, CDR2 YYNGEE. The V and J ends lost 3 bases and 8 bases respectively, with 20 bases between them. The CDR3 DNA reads TGTGCCAGCAGCGCCGCGGATAGGGGGAGGAAGGGCTACACCTTC. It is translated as CASSAADRGRKGYTF.

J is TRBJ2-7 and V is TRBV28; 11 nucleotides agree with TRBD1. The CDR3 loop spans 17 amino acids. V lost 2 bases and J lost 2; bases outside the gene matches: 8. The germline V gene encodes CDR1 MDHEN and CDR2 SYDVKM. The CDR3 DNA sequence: TGTGCCAGCAGTTTACGAATCGGGACAGGGGGTACCTACGAGCAGTACTTC. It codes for CASSLRIGTGGTYEQYF.

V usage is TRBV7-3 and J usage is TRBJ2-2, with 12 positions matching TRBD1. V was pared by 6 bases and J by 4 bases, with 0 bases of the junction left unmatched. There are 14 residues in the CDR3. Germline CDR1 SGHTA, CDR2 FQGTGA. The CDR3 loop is CASRGQGATGELFF. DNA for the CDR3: TGTGCCAGCAGGGGACAGGGGGCCACCGGGGAGCTGTTTTTT.

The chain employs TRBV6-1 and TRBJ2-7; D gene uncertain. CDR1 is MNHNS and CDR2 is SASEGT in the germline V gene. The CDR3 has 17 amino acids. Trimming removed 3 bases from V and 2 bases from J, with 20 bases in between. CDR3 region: CASSDPPRSPRTYEQYF. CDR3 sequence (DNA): TGTGCCAGCAGTGACCCCCCACGTTCGCCGAGAACCTACGAGCAGTACTTC.